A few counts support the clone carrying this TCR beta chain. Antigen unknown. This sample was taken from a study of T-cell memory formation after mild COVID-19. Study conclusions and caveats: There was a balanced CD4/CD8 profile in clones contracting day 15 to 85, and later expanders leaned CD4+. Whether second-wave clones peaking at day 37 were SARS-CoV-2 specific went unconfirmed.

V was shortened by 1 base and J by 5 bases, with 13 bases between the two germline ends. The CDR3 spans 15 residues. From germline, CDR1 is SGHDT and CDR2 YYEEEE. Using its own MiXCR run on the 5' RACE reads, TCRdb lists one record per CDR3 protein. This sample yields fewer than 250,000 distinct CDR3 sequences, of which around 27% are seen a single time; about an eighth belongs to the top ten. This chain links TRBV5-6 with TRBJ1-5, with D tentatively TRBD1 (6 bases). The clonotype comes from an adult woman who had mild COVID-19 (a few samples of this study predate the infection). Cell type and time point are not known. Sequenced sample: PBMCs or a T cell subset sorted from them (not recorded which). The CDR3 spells CASSLTGRGDQPQHF. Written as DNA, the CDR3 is TGTGCCAGCAGCTTGACGGGCAGGGGTGATCAGCCCCAGCATTTT.